This T cell receptor (beta chain) originates from a study of blood T cell repertoires in COVID-19. Study information: Specimens from acute and convalescent COVID-19 originated in the United States, Italy and Spain. Sources were T cells, B-cell-depleted T cells, or PBMCs; the material itself was cDNA or gDNA.

CDR1 is MGHDK, CDR2 SYGVNS, per germline. CDR3 length: 14 amino acids. With V trimmed by 5 bases and J by 2 bases, 6 bases remained unmatched. Seattle-derived patients entered the study during active infection and were followed longitudinally. As handled by the study authors: Estimated nucleated cell counts came from reference gene primer amplification. Repertoires were generated with immunoSEQ multiplex PCR, while TCRdb's copy carries only in-frame clones and drops some. Clone size and the V and J calls come from that table; the DNA yielded D and trimming. In the table there are approximately 75,000 clones, 65% to 90% of which are singletons.

The TCR sequence derives from a man in his thirties or forties with COVID-19, enrolled during active disease. Sequenced input: peripheral blood. V is TRBV25-1 and J is TRBJ2-7; TRBD1 agrees at 7 bases. CDR3 protein: CASSPGTETYEQYF. The CDR3 DNA follows: TGTGCCAGCAGTCCCGGGACAGAGACCTACGAGCAGTACTTC.